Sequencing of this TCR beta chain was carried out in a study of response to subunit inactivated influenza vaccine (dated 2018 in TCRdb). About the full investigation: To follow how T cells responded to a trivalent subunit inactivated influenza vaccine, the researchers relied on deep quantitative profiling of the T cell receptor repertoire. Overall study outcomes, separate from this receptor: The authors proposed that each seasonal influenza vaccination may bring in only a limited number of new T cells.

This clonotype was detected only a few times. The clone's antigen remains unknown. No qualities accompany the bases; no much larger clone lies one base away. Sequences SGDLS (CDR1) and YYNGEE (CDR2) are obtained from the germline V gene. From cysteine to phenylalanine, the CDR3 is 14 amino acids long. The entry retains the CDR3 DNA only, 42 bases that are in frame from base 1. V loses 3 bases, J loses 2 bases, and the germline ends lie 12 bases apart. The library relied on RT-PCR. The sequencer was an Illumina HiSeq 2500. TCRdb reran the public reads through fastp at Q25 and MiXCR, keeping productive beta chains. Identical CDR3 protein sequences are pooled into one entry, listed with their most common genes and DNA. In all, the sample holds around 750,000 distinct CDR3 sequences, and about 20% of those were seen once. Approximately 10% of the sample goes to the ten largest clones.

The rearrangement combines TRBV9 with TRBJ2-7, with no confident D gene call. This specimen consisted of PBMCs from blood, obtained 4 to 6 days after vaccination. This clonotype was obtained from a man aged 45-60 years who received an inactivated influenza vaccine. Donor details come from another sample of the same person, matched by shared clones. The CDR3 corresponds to CASSDTTVPYEQYF. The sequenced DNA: TGTGCCAGCAGCGACACCACAGTACCCTACGAGCAGTACTTC.